This TCR beta chain was sequenced in a study of cytomegalovirus exposure and HLA in healthy donors. Here immunoSEQ multiplex PCR was the method, and the copy in TCRdb shows in-frame clones only, minus some. The table records some 84,000 clones, around 90% of them present only once. The CDR3 spans 15 residues. Germline CDR1 reads MGHRA; CDR2 reads YSYEKL. With 2 bases clipped from V and 11 bases from J, the junction kept 12 bases outside the gene matches. Source material: PBMCs. This clonotype was sampled from a man aged 30 to 45 in good health and CMV-seronegative. The V and J genes are TRBV4-1 and TRBJ1-5; 7 bases line up with TRBD1. The CDR3, as DNA: TGCGCCAGCAGCCAACCCGACAGGGCCCCCCGGACCCAGCATTTT. Amino acids: CASSQPDRAPRTQHF.